This T cell receptor (beta chain) was identified in a study of CD8 T cells in Susac syndrome. Random hexamers were used to reverse transcribe about 0.5 to 1 ug of RNA. TCRdb reanalysed the immunoSEQ multiplex PCR reads using MiXCR and keeps one entry per CDR3 protein. The sample lists under 150,000 distinct CDR3 sequences, around 94% seen once, with 0.095% to 0.15% in the top ten. The CDR3 has 13 amino acids. Germline CDR1 and CDR2: SGHRS and YFSETQ. V lost 0 bases and J lost 8, with 11 bases in between. The TCR originated in a human donor with multiple sclerosis. This chain links TRBV5-1 with TRBJ1-2; D gene uncertain. The material sequenced was CD4+ T cells from PBMCs. This CDR3 reads CASSLDGVYGYTF. The DNA of the CDR3 is TGCGCCAGCAGCTTGGATGGGGTCTACGGCTACACCTTC.